This record concerns one T cell receptor beta chain sequence. Its antigen remains unidentified. The V and J ends lost 1 base and 5 bases respectively, with 17 bases between them. CDR1 SEHNR and CDR2 FQNEAQ come from the germline V gene (reference sequence). The CDR3 runs to 16 residues. The investigators reverse transcribed all of the isolated RNA, so they sequenced expressed TCRB transcripts. Here immunoSEQ multiplex PCR was the method, and the copy in TCRdb shows in-frame clones only, minus some. The sample carries 970,000 or so clones, roughly 17% recorded once. This entry belongs to a study of beta chain features in type 1 diabetes. Only one heparinised blood draw was taken per donor, and its volume averaged around 100 mL. CD45RO/CCR7/CD25/CD127/CD95/CD27 separated CD4+ naive, central memory, regulatory and stem cell-like memory cells by sorting. Findings and limits, study-wide: At VDJ recombination sites, type 1 diabetes patients had fewer insertions and more deleted nucleotides. TCRB rearrangement may or may not be influenced by HLA type; here this remained unresolved.

The chain recombines TRBV7-9 with TRBJ1-2, with D possibly matching TRBD1 (5 bases). Specimen: naive CD4+ T cells from blood. The origin of this receptor is a woman aged 18-29 years in good health. The CDR3 nucleotides read TGTGCCAGCAGCTTAGACGGGGGATCCCAATTGTATGGCTACACCTTC. It encodes CASSLDGGSQLYGYTF. The full variable domain, its missing parts supplied by reference TRBV7-9 and TRBJ1-2, is DTGVSQNPRHKITKRGQNVTFRCDPISEHNRLYWYRQTLGQGPEFLTYFQNEAQLEKSRLLSDRFSAERPKGSFSTLEIQRTEQGDSAMYLCASSLDGGSQLYGYTFGSGTRLTVV.